These T cell receptor beta chains were read from a single sample in a study of blood T cell repertoires in COVID-19. Only in-frame clones appear in the TCRdb table, and some are missing; sequencing was by immunoSEQ multiplex PCR. The table records some 180,000 clones, around 85% of them present only once. The sample consisted of peripheral blood. These receptors all come from a woman between 55 and 75 years old with acute or convalescent COVID-19. Both conserved end residues are part of each CDR3. Fields, in order: clone size, D gene, J gene, V gene, CDR3 DNA, CDR3 protein. The D gene is left open where the match is weak. Rows may omit the clone size; those that give it use once, few, many or a size class.

clone_size: .; d_call: TRBD1; j_call: TRBJ1-2; v_call: TRBV6-4; cdr3_nt: TGTGCCAGCAGCCCCTCCGGGACAGGGCTTTATGGCTACACCTTC; cdr3_aa: CASSPSGTGLYGYTF
clone_size: .; d_call: TRBD2; j_call: TRBJ2-3; v_call: TRBV5-1; cdr3_nt: TGCGCCAGCAGCTTGGGGCTAGCGGGAGTGGCAGATACGCAGTATTTT; cdr3_aa: CASSLGLAGVADTQYF
clone_size: .; d_call: TRBD2; j_call: TRBJ2-2; v_call: TRBV19; cdr3_nt: TGTGCCAGTAACATACGGGGGGGAGGCGGGGAGCTGTTTTTT; cdr3_aa: CASNIRGGGGELFF
clone_size: .; d_call: .; j_call: TRBJ1-6; v_call: TRBV7-9; cdr3_nt: TGTGCCAGCAGCCACTCCTCGGATTCACCCCTCCACTTT; cdr3_aa: CASSHSSDSPLHF
clone_size: .; d_call: TRBD2; j_call: TRBJ2-2; v_call: TRBV18; cdr3_nt: TGTGCCAGCTCACCCATCACTAGCGGGAGTTTCGGGGAGCTGTTTTTT; cdr3_aa: CASSPITSGSFGELFF
clone_size: .; d_call: .; j_call: TRBJ2-1; v_call: TRBV5-1; cdr3_nt: TGCGCCAGCCGCGGGACAGCCGCACTTGAGCAGTTCTTC; cdr3_aa: CASRGTAALEQFF
clone_size: .; d_call: .; j_call: TRBJ1-2; v_call: TRBV6-5; cdr3_nt: TGTGCCAGCAGTTACTTCCTAGGTTACTATGGCTACACCTTC; cdr3_aa: CASSYFLGYYGYTF
clone_size: .; d_call: TRBD1; j_call: TRBJ2-1; v_call: TRBV18; cdr3_nt: TGTGCCAGCTCACCACAAGGGGGCCCCTACAATGAGCAGTTCTTC; cdr3_aa: CASSPQGGPYNEQFF
clone_size: once; d_call: .; j_call: TRBJ1-2; v_call: TRBV6-1; cdr3_nt: TGTGCCAGCAGTGAACAGGGGTTGGACTACACCTTC; cdr3_aa: CASSEQGLDYTF
clone_size: once; d_call: TRBD1; j_call: TRBJ1-3; v_call: TRBV5-1; cdr3_nt: TGCGCCAGCAGCTCCGGACAGGGGGCTTTGTCTGGAAACACCATATATTTT; cdr3_aa: CASSSGQGALSGNTIYF
clone_size: .; d_call: .; j_call: TRBJ2-2; v_call: TRBV14; cdr3_nt: TGTGCCAGCAGCCAAGATCAAGCGGGTGGGGAGCTGTTTTTT; cdr3_aa: CASSQDQAGGELFF
clone_size: few; d_call: TRBD1; j_call: TRBJ2-2; v_call: TRBV7-9; cdr3_nt: TGTGCCAGCAGCTGGACGACCGGGACAGGGAACACCGGGGAGCTGTTTTTT; cdr3_aa: CASSWTTGTGNTGELFF
clone_size: once; d_call: TRBD2; j_call: TRBJ2-1; v_call: TRBV11-3; cdr3_nt: TGTGCCAGCAGCTTCGGCCTAGCGGGAGGTACTAAGCAGTTCTTC; cdr3_aa: CASSFGLAGGTKQFF
clone_size: once; d_call: .; j_call: TRBJ1-6; v_call: TRBV27; cdr3_nt: TGTGCCAGCAGTCCCCAAAGGGCAGGGCACAGCTCCTATAATTCACCCCTCCACTTT; cdr3_aa: CASSPQRAGHSSYNSPLHF
clone_size: .; d_call: TRBD2; j_call: TRBJ2-1; v_call: TRBV18; cdr3_nt: TGTGCCAGCTGTGACCAGCCTAGCGGGTACAATGAGCAGTTCTTC; cdr3_aa: CASCDQPSGYNEQFF
clone_size: few; d_call: TRBD2; j_call: TRBJ2-1; v_call: TRBV10-3; cdr3_nt: TGTGCCATCAGTGACCCCTACTCGGTAGCGGGAGGGTACAATGAGCAGTTCTTC; cdr3_aa: CAISDPYSVAGGYNEQFF
clone_size: once; d_call: TRBD1; j_call: TRBJ1-1; v_call: TRBV29-1; cdr3_nt: TGCAGCGTTGGGGACAGAGGCACTGAAGCTTTCTTT; cdr3_aa: CSVGDRGTEAFF
clone_size: .; d_call: .; j_call: TRBJ2-7; v_call: TRBV9; cdr3_nt: TGTGCCAGCAGCGTAGGAGGGTTGGGCGAGCAGTACTTC; cdr3_aa: CASSVGGLGEQYF
clone_size: .; d_call: TRBD2; j_call: TRBJ2-1; v_call: TRBV15; cdr3_nt: TGTGCCACCAGCAGAGAGTTGGCGGGGGGTTACAATGAGCAGTTCTTC; cdr3_aa: CATSRELAGGYNEQFF
clone_size: .; d_call: TRBD1; j_call: TRBJ2-7; v_call: TRBV5-8; cdr3_nt: TGTGCCAGCAGCTTGGCCGGACAGGGATCCTACGAGCAGTACTTC; cdr3_aa: CASSLAGQGSYEQYF
clone_size: few; d_call: .; j_call: TRBJ1-1; v_call: TRBV11-2; cdr3_nt: TGTGCCAGCAGCCCATCCTCAGTGAACACTGAAGCTTTCTTT; cdr3_aa: CASSPSSVNTEAFF
clone_size: .; d_call: .; j_call: TRBJ2-1; v_call: TRBV11-2; cdr3_nt: TGTGCCAGCAGCTTAGTGCCCAGACTCCTTAGCTCCTACAATGAGCAGTTCTTC; cdr3_aa: CASSLVPRLLSSYNEQFF
clone_size: once; d_call: .; j_call: TRBJ1-5; v_call: TRBV2; cdr3_nt: TGTGCCAGCAGTTTACAGGGAACCGATGGTCAGCCCCAGCATTTT; cdr3_aa: CASSLQGTDGQPQHF
clone_size: once; d_call: .; j_call: TRBJ2-1; v_call: TRBV24-1; cdr3_nt: TGTGCCACCAGTGATTTGACGGCGGGGCAGTTCTTC; cdr3_aa: CATSDLTAGQFF
clone_size: once; d_call: TRBD1; j_call: TRBJ1-1; v_call: TRBV7-9; cdr3_nt: TGTGCCAGCAGCTTAGGACAGGGAGCTGAAGCTTTCTTT; cdr3_aa: CASSLGQGAEAFF
clone_size: .; d_call: TRBD2; j_call: TRBJ2-1; v_call: TRBV9; cdr3_nt: TGTGCCAGCAGCGTAGGGGTAGCGGGAGGGATTGAGCAGTTCTTC; cdr3_aa: CASSVGVAGGIEQFF
clone_size: .; d_call: .; j_call: TRBJ2-2; v_call: TRBV7-2; cdr3_nt: TGTGCCAGCAGCCCCCTTAGGGGAGGAGCCGGGGAGCTGTTTTTT; cdr3_aa: CASSPLRGGAGELFF